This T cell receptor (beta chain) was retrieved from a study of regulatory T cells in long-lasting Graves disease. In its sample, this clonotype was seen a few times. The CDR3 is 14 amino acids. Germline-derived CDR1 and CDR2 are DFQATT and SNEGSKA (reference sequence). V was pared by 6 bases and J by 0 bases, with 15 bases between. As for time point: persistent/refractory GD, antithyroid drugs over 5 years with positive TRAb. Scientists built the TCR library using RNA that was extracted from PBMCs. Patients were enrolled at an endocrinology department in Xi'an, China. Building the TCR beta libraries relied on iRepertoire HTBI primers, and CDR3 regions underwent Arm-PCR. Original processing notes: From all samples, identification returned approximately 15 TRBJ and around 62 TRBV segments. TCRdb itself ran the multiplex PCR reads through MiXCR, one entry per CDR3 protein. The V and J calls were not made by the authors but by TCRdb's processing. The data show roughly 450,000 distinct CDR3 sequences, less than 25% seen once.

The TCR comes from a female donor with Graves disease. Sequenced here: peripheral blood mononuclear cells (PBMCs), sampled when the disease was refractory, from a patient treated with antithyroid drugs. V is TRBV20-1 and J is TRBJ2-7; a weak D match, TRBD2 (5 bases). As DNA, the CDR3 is TGCAGTGCCCTCCACCCGGGGATCTCCTACGAGCAGTACTTC. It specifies CSALHPGISYEQYF.